Detailed here is one TCR beta chain. These data come from a study of blood T cell repertoires in COVID-19. Study summary: COVID-19 samples from acute and convalescent phases originated in the United States, Italy and Spain.

V was cut by 6 bases and J by 0 bases, with 14 bases left in between. The CDR3 contains 16 residues. Germline CDR1 and CDR2: MDHEN and SYDVKM. As originally analysed: Reference gene primer amplification in the assay estimated nucleated cell counts. Libraries were prepared by immunoSEQ multiplex PCR; TCRdb keeps only in-frame clonotypes and omits some of them. That table furnishes V, J and clone size, whereas the DNA furnished D and trimming. The sample has approximately 190,000 clones, 80% to 85% seen once; the top ten hold around 21%. Sequencing was done on a sample of peripheral blood. J is TRBJ2-2 and V is TRBV28, with D possibly TRBD2 on 6 matching bases. This clonotype was sampled from a human donor in a cohort sampled during active COVID-19. CDR3 protein: CASSLAGTSNTGELFF. The CDR3, as DNA: TGTGCCAGCAGCCTTGCCGGGACTTCGAACACCGGGGAGCTGTTTTTT. Together with reference TRBV28 and TRBJ2-2, the CDR3 gives the full variable domain: DVKVTQSSRYLVKRTGEKVFLECVQDMDHENMFWYRQDPGLGLRLIYFSYDVKMKEKGDIPEGYSVSREKKERFSLILESASTNQTSMYLCASSLAGTSNTGELFFGEGSRLTVL.